Listed below are T cell receptor beta chains from one sample, sequenced in a study of CD8+ T cells in alopecia areata. The data were produced by immunoSEQ multiplex PCR, yet TCRdb's version contains in-frame clones alone and is incomplete. This table holds roughly 190,000 clones, around 56% found once. The sequenced sample was CD4+ T cells sorted from blood, obtained at week 4, from a patient treated with tofacitinib. Every receptor here comes from a human donor with alopecia areata. Both conserved end residues are part of each CDR3. D genes are given only for firm matches. Clone size, where shown, is once, few, many, or a class for clones that have expanded.

J	size	D	V	DNA	CDR3
TRBJ2-3	few	TRBD2	TRBV30	TGTGCCTGGAGTGTCCGGGGGGTGGATACGCAGTATTTT	CAWSVRGVDTQYF
TRBJ1-4	.	.	TRBV30	TGTGCCTGGAGCAACAGGGCTGGAGTCGAAAAACTGTTTTTT	CAWSNRAGVEKLFF
TRBJ1-2	.	TRBD1	TRBV6-6	TGTGCCAGCAAGATGGGACAGAACTATGGCTACACCTTC	CASKMGQNYGYTF
TRBJ2-6	.	.	TRBV25-1	TGTGCCAGCAGAACAAGTATATCACCATCTGGGGCCAACGTCCTGACTTTC	CASRTSISPSGANVLTF
TRBJ2-1	.	.	TRBV5-7	TGTGCCAGCAGCTTGAAGGCGGGGAGGTCCTACAATGAGCAGTTCTTC	CASSLKAGRSYNEQFF
TRBJ2-7	few	.	TRBV29-1	TGCAGCGCCGTGCCGGGACTTGGAACATACGAGCAGTACTTC	CSAVPGLGTYEQYF
TRBJ2-1	.	.	TRBV29-1	TGCAGCGTTGATAGTAACAGGGTCTCCTACAATGAGCAGTTCTTC	CSVDSNRVSYNEQFF
TRBJ2-3	once	TRBD2	TRBV29-1	TGCAGCGTTGATTTGGCGGGAGAGGGAGATACGCAGTATTTT	CSVDLAGEGDTQYF
TRBJ2-3	.	.	TRBV4-3	TGCGCCAGCAGCCAGGAGCGGCGGGGACAACTGCAGTATTTT	CASSQERRGQLQYF
TRBJ2-1	.	.	TRBV4-2	TGTGCCAGCAGCCAAGTTCCCGGTAGACGCGGCGGCGATGAGCAGTTCTTC	CASSQVPGRRGGDEQFF
TRBJ2-3	.	.	TRBV5-4	TGTGCCAGCAGCTCTCCCCGCCAAAGCACAGATACGCAGTATTTT	CASSSPRQSTDTQYF
TRBJ2-1	once	TRBD2	TRBV27	TGTGCCAGCAGTTCGGGACTAGCGGGAGCCTACTACAATGAGCAGTTCTTC	CASSSGLAGAYYNEQFF
TRBJ2-1	.	TRBD2	TRBV5-1	TGCGCCAGCAGCTTCAGGGCTAGCGGGAGTTTGAATGAGCAGTTCTTC	CASSFRASGSLNEQFF
TRBJ1-5	.	.	TRBV29-1	TGCAGCGCGGGGGATAGCAATCAGCCCCAGCATTTT	CSAGDSNQPQHF
TRBJ2-7	once	.	TRBV5-1	TGCGCCAGCAGCCTCCGGCAGGGTTCCACCTACGAGCAGTACTTC	CASSLRQGSTYEQYF
TRBJ2-1	.	.	TRBV25-1	TGTGCCAGCAAATCCGAGGGAGAGCAGTTCTTC	CASKSEGEQFF
TRBJ2-1	.	TRBD1	TRBV29-1	TGCAGTTCCAGGTCCGGGACAGAAAACAATGAGCAGTTCTTC	CSSRSGTENNEQFF
TRBJ2-3	.	TRBD2	TRBV29-1	TGCAGCATTCCCAGGGACTACACAGATACGCAGTATTTT	CSIPRDYTDTQYF
TRBJ2-1	.	.	TRBV6-5	TGTGCCAGCAGGCCCGCGGGTTACAATGAGCAGTTCTTC	CASRPAGYNEQFF
TRBJ2-1	once	.	TRBV11-3	TGTGCCAGCAGCCCGGTCTACAGCTCCTACAATGAGCAGTTCTTC	CASSPVYSSYNEQFF
TRBJ2-2	few	TRBD1	TRBV2	TGTGCCAGCATCAGGGACAGGGGGATCGGGGAGCTGTTTTTT	CASIRDRGIGELFF
TRBJ2-7	.	TRBD1	TRBV27	TGTGCCAGCGGGGGGACAGGGGGTGTACGGTACTTC	CASGGTGGVRYF
TRBJ2-2	.	.	TRBV29-1	TGCAGCGTTGGGGACGGGAGCGGGGAGCTGTTTTTT	CSVGDGSGELFF
TRBJ2-6	once	TRBD1	TRBV11-2	TGTGCCAGCAGCTTAGGGACAGGGACTCTATCTGGGGCCAACGTCCTGACTTTC	CASSLGTGTLSGANVLTF
TRBJ1-5	.	.	TRBV9	TGTGCCAGCAGCGTAGATGGGGGAAGCTATCAGCCCCAGCATTTT	CASSVDGGSYQPQHF
TRBJ2-7	.	.	TRBV5-1	TGCGCCAGCAGCGCCGGCCTCCGCCCAAACTCCTACGAGCAGTACTTC	CASSAGLRPNSYEQYF
TRBJ1-1	.	.	TRBV30	TGTGCCTGGAGTGTCGAGAGGCAGCTTGAAGCTTTCTTT	CAWSVERQLEAFF
TRBJ2-3	.	.	TRBV29-1	TGCAGCGTTGAAGATCGGGGAGATACGCAGTATTTT	CSVEDRGDTQYF
TRBJ2-2	.	.	TRBV25-1	TGTGCCAGCAGTGTCCTCTGGGGGGCCCAAACCGGGGAGCTGTTTTTT	CASSVLWGAQTGELFF
TRBJ2-3	.	.	TRBV11-2	TGTGCCAGCACTATATACGGGTTCACAGATACGCAGTATTTT	CASTIYGFTDTQYF
TRBJ2-1	.	.	TRBV2	TGTGCCAGCCCCTTGGAGCCAGCCGGTGAGCAGTTCTTC	CASPLEPAGEQFF
TRBJ2-1	.	.	TRBV7-2	TGTGCCAGCAGCTTAGTGGATCTCGAGCAGTTCTTC	CASSLVDLEQFF
TRBJ1-5	.	.	TRBV30	TGTGCCTGGAGTCCCTTGGGGCAAGTTAATCAGCCCCAGCATTTT	CAWSPLGQVNQPQHF
TRBJ2-7	few	.	TRBV6-5	TGTGCCAGCAGTTACTCTGTCGCGGGCCTCTCCTACGAGCAGTACTTC	CASSYSVAGLSYEQYF
TRBJ1-1	.	TRBD1	TRBV14	TGTGCCAGCAGCCTTAGGACAGGATTAATATCCACTGAAGCTTTCTTT	CASSLRTGLISTEAFF
TRBJ1-2	.	.	TRBV25-1	TGTGCCAGCAGTGAATTAACAGGGCAAGGCTACACCTTC	CASSELTGQGYTF
TRBJ1-5	once	.	TRBV2	TGTGCCAGCAGTGAGGTCAGGGGCGATCAGCCCCAGCATTTT	CASSEVRGDQPQHF
TRBJ1-5	.	.	TRBV4-2	TGTGCCAGCAGCCAAGATCCCGGCCAGCCCCAGCATTTT	CASSQDPGQPQHF
TRBJ2-7	.	.	TRBV5-1	TGCGCCAGCAGCTTCCGGCCGGACCTCAAGTTTTCGTCCTACGAGCAGTACTTC	CASSFRPDLKFSSYEQYF
TRBJ2-7	.	TRBD2	TRBV27	TGTGCCAGCAGGAGACGGGAGGGCCTCGGCGAGCAGTACTTC	CASRRREGLGEQYF
TRBJ1-4	.	.	TRBV28	TGTGCCAGCAGTTCTGGACGAAGCGAAAAACTGTTTTTT	CASSSGRSEKLFF
TRBJ2-5	few	.	TRBV5-6	TGTGCCAGCAGCTTGGGGAGCCAAGAGACCCAGTACTTC	CASSLGSQETQYF
TRBJ2-5	few	.	TRBV4-1	TGCGCCAGCAGCCAGTCCGGGTATCGCCAAGAGACCCAGTACTTC	CASSQSGYRQETQYF
TRBJ1-5	.	.	TRBV30	TGTGCCTGGAGTGTAAGGGAAGGAACACCCAATCAGCCCCAGCATTTT	CAWSVREGTPNQPQHF
TRBJ2-1	.	TRBD2	TRBV28	TGTGCCAGCTACCCGCCTAGCGGGAGGATGAATGAGCAGTTCTTC	CASYPPSGRMNEQFF
TRBJ2-1	.	.	TRBV6-5	TGTGCCAGCAGTTACAGGGGCCAACGGGGCAATGAGCAGTTCTTC	CASSYRGQRGNEQFF
TRBJ2-1	few	.	TRBV5-6	TGTGCCAGCAGCTTGGCAAGGAACAATGAGCAGTTCTTC	CASSLARNNEQFF
TRBJ1-1	.	TRBD1	TRBV30	TGTGCCTGGAGTGTAATACAGGGGACGACTGAAGCTTTCTTT	CAWSVIQGTTEAFF
TRBJ2-5	.	TRBD1	TRBV5-1	TGCGCCAGCAGCCCAACAGGGGGCCCCCAAGAGACCCAGTACTTC	CASSPTGGPQETQYF
TRBJ2-3	.	.	TRBV29-1	TGCAGCGCACTCTACGGGGGGCGCACAGATACGCAGTATTTT	CSALYGGRTDTQYF
TRBJ2-7	.	TRBD2	TRBV29-1	TGCAGCCATGGACAAGCGGGGGCGGGGGAGCAGTACTTC	CSHGQAGAGEQYF